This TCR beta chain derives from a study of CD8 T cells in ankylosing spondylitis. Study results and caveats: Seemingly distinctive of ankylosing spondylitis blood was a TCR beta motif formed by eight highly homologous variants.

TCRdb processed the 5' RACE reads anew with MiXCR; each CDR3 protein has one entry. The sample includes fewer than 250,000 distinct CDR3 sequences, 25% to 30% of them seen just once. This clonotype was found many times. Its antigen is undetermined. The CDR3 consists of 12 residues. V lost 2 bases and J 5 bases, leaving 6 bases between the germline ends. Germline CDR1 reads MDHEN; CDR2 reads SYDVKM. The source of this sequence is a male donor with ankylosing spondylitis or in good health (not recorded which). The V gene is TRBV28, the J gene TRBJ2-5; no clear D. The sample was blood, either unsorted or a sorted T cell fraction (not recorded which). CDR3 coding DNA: TGTGCCAGCAGTTTAACGGTGGAGACCCAGTACTTC. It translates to CASSLTVETQYF.